This entry lists 23 T cell receptor beta chains sequenced from one sample in a study of monozygotic twins with cystic fibrosis. Measured with immunoSEQ multiplex PCR; TCRdb has only the in-frame clones, and not every one. Seen here are roughly 10,000 clones, roughly 99.4% observed once, and the top ten hold around 0.38%. Sequencing was performed on blood. The receptor source for this set is a man aged 18-30 years with cystic fibrosis.

The chain is built from TRBV5-1 and TRBJ2-7, with 10 positions matching TRBD2. The CDR3 runs 14 residues. V shed 5 bases and J 4 bases; nucleotides not matched to a gene: 6. From germline, CDR1 is SGHRS and CDR2 YFSETQ. CDR3 DNA sequence: TGCGCCAGCAGATCCCGACTAGCGGGTTACGAGCAGTACTTC. Translation: CASRSRLAGYEQYF. Filled out from reference TRBV5-1 and TRBJ2-7, the complete variable domain reads KAGVTQTPRYLIKTRGQQVTLSCSPISGHRSVSWYQQTPGQGLQFLFEYFSETQRNKGNFPGRFSGRQFSNSRSEMNVSTLELGDSALYLCASRSRLAGYEQYFGPGTRLTVT.

This clone appeared once. The rearrangement joins TRBV27 to TRBJ2-7, with TRBD1 identical over 12 bases. The V segment lost 8 bases and the J segment 5 bases; nucleotides outside the gene matches: 7. CDR1 MNHEY and CDR2 SMNVEV come from the germline V gene (reference sequence). This CDR3 has 14 amino acids. CDR3: CASRDGTGGHEQYF. CDR3 nucleotide sequence: TGTGCCAGCCGCGATGGGACAGGGGGCCACGAGCAGTACTTC.

V and J are TRBV19 and TRBJ1-1, with D possibly TRBD1 on 5 matching bases. The CDR3 runs to 11 residues. Deletions cut 11 bases from V and 6 bases from J, with 13 bases between. CDR1 and CDR2 from the germline V gene are LNHDA and SQIVND (reference sequence). This chain's CDR3 is CACFGGSEAFF. DNA for the CDR3: TGTGCCTGCTTCGGGGGATCTGAAGCTTTCTTT.

V usage is TRBV10-3 and J usage is TRBJ2-6; D unclear. This CDR3 contains 16 residues. Trimming took 8 bases from V and 0 from J, leaving 14 bases between them. Germline values: CDR1 ENHRY, CDR2 SYGVKD. The DNA of the CDR3 is TGTGCCATCCTGACGGTTGGTGTCTCTGGGGCCAACGTCCTGACTTTC. Protein product: CAILTVGVSGANVLTF.

The chain has TRBV18 and TRBJ1-1; unclear D gene. Trimming removed 2 bases at V and 6 bases at J, with 7 bases between. Germline loops: CDR1 KGHSH, CDR2 LQKENI. This CDR3 is built from 12 residues. In DNA form, the CDR3 reads TGTGCCAGCTCACCAGGGGTGGCTGAAGCTTTCTTT. Protein: CASSPGVAEAFF.

The chain employs TRBV5-4 and TRBJ2-3; 10 bases match TRBD2. The CDR3 is made up of 16 amino acids. Trimming cost V 0 bases and J 6 bases; bases outside gene matches: 7. CDR1 and CDR2 from the germline V gene are SGHNT and YYREEE (reference sequence). CDR3 amino acids: CASSLGGASGSDTQYF. CDR3 nucleotides: TGTGCCAGCAGCTTGGGAGGTGCTAGCGGGAGCGATACGCAGTATTTT.

The chain links TRBV5-4 to TRBJ1-2; a possible D gene is TRBD1 (6 bases). Per the germline V gene, CDR1 is SGHNT and CDR2 is YYREEE (reference sequence). CDR3 length: 13 amino acids. V was pared by 0 bases and J by 6 bases, with 9 bases between. DNA of the CDR3: TGTGCCAGCAGCTTGGAATGGGGGCATGGCTACACCTTC. Protein sequence: CASSLEWGHGYTF.

CDR3 sequence: CASDPSGGLDGYTF. The CDR3 bases are TGTGCCAGCGACCCCTCAGGGGGCCTTGATGGCTACACCTTC. The rearrangement uses TRBV5-6 and TRBJ1-2; TRBD1 aligns across 8 bases. CDR1 is SGHDT, CDR2 YYEEEE, per germline. Trimming removed 7 bases from V and 6 bases from J; junction bases left unmatched: 11. The CDR3 spans 14 residues.

This chain joins TRBV5-6 and TRBJ2-7; a possible D gene is TRBD1 (6 bases). Looked up from germline, CDR1 is SGHDT and CDR2 is YYEEEE. The CDR3 covers 12 residues. V was pared by 4 bases and J by 10 bases, with 15 bases between. The CDR3 DNA follows: TGTGCCAGCAGCGTAAGACAGGCTCGACAGTACTTC. Translation gives CASSVRQARQYF.

This clone was counted a single time. The V gene is TRBV9, the J gene TRBJ1-1; a weak D match, TRBD1 (5 bases). The V gene's germline CDR1 is SGDLS and CDR2 YYNGEE. Trimming removed 0 bases at V and 1 base at J, with 10 bases between. The CDR3 runs to 15 residues. CDR3 amino acids: CASSVGGSPNTEAFF. In DNA, the CDR3 is TGTGCCAGCAGCGTAGGGGGCAGCCCGAACACTGAAGCTTTCTTT.

This chain joins TRBV13 and TRBJ2-7; TRBD2 is a possible D gene (5 bases). The V end was cut by 5 bases, the J end by 3 bases, with 17 bases between. CDR1 is PRHDT and CDR2 is FYEKMQ in the germline V gene (reference sequence). This CDR3 contains 15 residues. In DNA, the CDR3 is TGTGCCAGCAGCCCCCGGGGTTCGGGATACTACGAGCAGTACTTC. Protein product: CASSPRGSGYYEQYF.

The chain joins TRBV14 to TRBJ2-1; tentative D call: TRBD2 (6 bases). The CDR3 runs 15 residues. The V end was cut by 4 bases, the J end by 4 bases, with 14 bases between. Germline values: CDR1 SGHDN, CDR2 FVKESK. The CDR3: CASSPRGGIYNEQFF. In DNA, the CDR3 is TGTGCCAGCAGCCCCCGAGGAGGGATATACAATGAGCAGTTCTTC.

The V and J genes are TRBV6-5 and TRBJ1-1; D remains unclear. This CDR3 is 11 amino acids long. The germline gives CDR1 MNHEY, CDR2 SVGAGI. V was pared by 0 bases and J by 14 bases, with 10 bases between. Here the CDR3 DNA reads TGTGCCAGCAGTTACTCAGGGCTCCCCTTCTTT. Translating gives CASSYSGLPFF.

This chain joins TRBV5-1 and TRBJ2-3; no reliable D call. Trimming took 4 bases from V and 4 from J, leaving 16 bases between them. The CDR3 loop spans 15 amino acids. CDR1 and CDR2 from the germline V gene are SGHRS and YFSETQ. The CDR3: CASSLNTLRADTQYF. In DNA, the CDR3 is TGCGCCAGCAGCCTCAACACCCTTCGGGCAGATACGCAGTATTTT.

This clone was seen just once. The CDR3 DNA sequence: TGTGCCAGCAGCCAAGTTGGAGGGGCTGGCGGCTACACCTTC. Residues: CASSQVGGAGGYTF. V and J are TRBV4-2 and TRBJ1-2, with D possibly being TRBD1 (5 bases). Trimming took off 1 base at V and 8 bases at J, with 14 bases between the two ends. The CDR3 has 14 amino acids. The V gene's germline CDR1 is LGHNA and CDR2 YNFKEQ.

The V gene is TRBV5-4, the J gene TRBJ1-2, with D perhaps matching TRBD1 (6 bases). This CDR3 comprises 15 residues. Germline V gene data show CDR1 as SGHNT and CDR2 as YYREEE (reference sequence). Between the trimmed V and J ends, which lost 0 bases and 4 bases, there was a span of 13 bases. CDR3 amino acids: CASSLVGGPSYGYTF. DNA of the CDR3: TGTGCCAGCAGCTTGGTCGGGGGGCCTAGCTATGGCTACACCTTC. Supplemented by reference TRBV5-4 and TRBJ1-2, the full variable domain reads ETGVTQSPTHLIKTRGQQVTLRCSSQSGHNTVSWYQQALGQGPQFIFQYYREEENGRGNFPPRFSGLQFPNYSSELNVNALELDDSALYLCASSLVGGPSYGYTFGSGTRLTVV.

The gene calls are TRBV5-4 and TRBJ2-1, with TRBD1 identical over 8 bases. The CDR3 is made up of 15 amino acids. With V trimmed by 3 bases and J by 5 bases, 7 bases remained unmatched. Germline V gene data show CDR1 as SGHNT and CDR2 as YYREEE (reference sequence). Written as DNA, the CDR3 is TGTGCCAGCAGCTCCCGCCGGACAGGGAACAATGAGCAGTTCTTC. Translating gives CASSSRRTGNNEQFF.

The rearrangement joins TRBV18 to TRBJ1-1; D unresolved. This CDR3 is built from 16 residues. V lost 1 base and J lost 7, with 19 bases in between. Germline V gene lookup returns CDR1 KGHSH and CDR2 LQKENI. This CDR3 is CASSPRVGGLGDEAFF. CDR3 sequence (DNA): TGTGCCAGCTCACCACGTGTTGGAGGGCTTGGAGATGAAGCTTTCTTT.

The chain carries TRBV30 and TRBJ2-7; 7 bases align to TRBD1. The CDR3 is made up of 17 amino acids. CDR1 GTSNPN and CDR2 SVGIG come from the germline V gene (reference sequence). V dropped 0 bases and J dropped 4; count of bases not matched to a gene: 15. CDR3 sequence (DNA): TGTGCCTGGAGTGTACGTCGGACAGGTCCACTCCCTTACGAGCAGTACTTC. Translating it yields CAWSVRRTGPLPYEQYF.

This sequence joins TRBV10-3 and TRBJ2-6; tentative D call: TRBD2 (6 bases). The CDR3 is 15 residues long. Germline values: CDR1 ENHRY, CDR2 SYGVKD. The germline V and J ends were trimmed by 3 bases and 2 bases, with 8 bases remaining between them. CDR3 sequence reads: CAISDGGTGANVLTF. The CDR3 DNA reads TGTGCCATCAGTGATGGGGGGACTGGGGCCAACGTCCTGACTTTC.

This chain connects TRBV5-1 to TRBJ1-1, with D possibly being TRBD1 (6 bases). V was clipped by 0 bases and J by 4 bases, with 22 bases between them. The germline gives CDR1 SGHRS, CDR2 YFSETQ. CDR3 length equals 18 residues. In DNA form, the CDR3 reads TGCGCCAGCAGCTTGGGATCCTTGGGAAGAGGGGGTTCCACTGAAGCTTTCTTT. This translates into CASSLGSLGRGGSTEAFF. The whole variable domain, filled in from reference TRBV5-1 and TRBJ1-1, reads KAGVTQTPRYLIKTRGQQVTLSCSPISGHRSVSWYQQTPGQGLQFLFEYFSETQRNKGNFPGRFSGRQFSNSRSEMNVSTLELGDSALYLCASSLGSLGRGGSTEAFFGQGTRLTVV.

The chain employs TRBV4-2 and TRBJ2-5; weak D call: TRBD2 (6 bases). CDR3 length equals 15 residues. Trimming took off 0 bases at V and 5 bases at J, with 13 bases between the two ends. Germline loops: CDR1 LGHNA, CDR2 YNFKEQ. This CDR3 is CASSQEQGGWETQYF. The CDR3, as DNA: TGTGCCAGCAGCCAAGAGCAGGGAGGTTGGGAGACCCAGTACTTC.

V gene TRBV5-1 combines with J gene TRBJ1-2; D might be TRBD1 (5 bases). V shed 4 bases and J shed 4 bases, with 11 bases lying between them. The CDR3 runs 13 residues. Germline lookup yields CDR1 SGHRS and CDR2 YFSETQ. In nucleotides, the CDR3 is TGCGCCAGCAGCGTCAGGGAGAGCTATGGCTACACCTTC. Translating gives CASSVRESYGYTF.